The entry below describes one T cell receptor (beta chain). The data were obtained in a study of blood T cell repertoires in COVID-19. Generated by immunoSEQ multiplex PCR, the TCRdb table keeps only in-frame clones and is missing some. The table lists 110,000 to 150,000 clones, roughly 80% of them singletons, with 6.2% in the top ten. Germline V gene data show CDR1 as MNHEY and CDR2 as SVGAGI. V was pared by 4 bases and J by 5 bases, with 9 bases between. The length of the CDR3 is 12 residues. The sequence derives from a middle-aged woman who had recovered from COVID-19. The chain uses TRBV6-5 and TRBJ2-7, with D unclear. Sequenced material: PBMCs or T cells enriched from blood (not recorded which). This CDR3 is CASSSSIHEQYF. The CDR3 DNA follows: TGTGCCAGCAGTTCAAGCATCCACGAGCAGTACTTC.